Listed here are 11 T cell receptor beta chains from one sample, sequenced in a study of blood T cell repertoires in COVID-19. Generated by immunoSEQ multiplex PCR, the TCRdb table keeps only in-frame clones and is missing some. The data show about 250,000 clones, approximately 90% seen once. Source material: PBMCs or T cells enriched from blood (not recorded which). These receptors all stem from a man aged 35-49 years who had recovered from COVID-19.

This clone showed up just once. Other DNA variants within this sample encode the same CDR3. The chain employs TRBV5-8 and TRBJ1-5, with D possibly being TRBD1 (6 bases). Germline loops: CDR1 SGHTS, CDR2 YDEGEE. The V end lost 2 bases, the J end lost 0 bases, and 21 bases lay between the germline ends. The CDR3 spans 19 residues. CDR3 in amino acids: CASSLEWGQGRYSNQPQHF. The DNA of the CDR3 is TGTGCCAGCAGCTTAGAATGGGGGCAGGGTCGTTATAGCAATCAGCCCCAGCATTTT.

V and J are TRBV5-1 and TRBJ2-1; D gene unclear. The CDR3 spans 15 residues. V was cut by 0 bases and J by 9 bases, with 16 bases left in between. Germline CDR1 SGHRS, CDR2 YFSETQ. The CDR3 DNA follows: TGCGCCAGCAGCTTGGCCATCCAAGCCCTCGCTGAGCAGTTCTTC. Translation gives CASSLAIQALAEQFF. The whole variable domain, remainder taken from reference TRBV5-1 and TRBJ2-1, is KAGVTQTPRYLIKTRGQQVTLSCSPISGHRSVSWYQQTPGQGLQFLFEYFSETQRNKGNFPGRFSGRQFSNSRSEMNVSTLELGDSALYLCASSLAIQALAEQFFGPGTRLTVL.

This chain joins TRBV13 and TRBJ1-4; perhaps TRBD1 as D (5 bases). This CDR3 spans 14 amino acids. Trimming shortened V by 5 bases and J by 6 bases, and 13 bases separated the two germline ends. Germline CDR1 reads PRHDT; CDR2 reads FYEKMQ (reference sequence). The CDR3 loop is CASSTTGLDEKLFF. The CDR3 DNA reads as TGTGCCAGCAGCACAACAGGATTGGATGAAAAACTGTTTTTT.

This chain connects TRBV20-1 to TRBJ2-7, with TRBD1 as a possible D gene (6 bases). This CDR3 contains 12 residues. Looked up from germline, CDR1 is DFQATT and CDR2 is SNEGSKA (reference sequence). The ends were cut back, 6 bases at V and 5 bases at J, with 14 bases in the middle. The CDR3 here is CSASLQGDEQYF. The CDR3 DNA reads as TGCAGTGCCAGTCTACAGGGCGACGAGCAGTACTTC.

This chain links TRBV19 with TRBJ1-4; a weak D match, TRBD1 (5 bases). Per the germline V gene, CDR1 is LNHDA and CDR2 is SQIVND (reference sequence). Trimming removed 7 bases from V and 3 bases from J, with 9 bases in between. This CDR3 contains 13 residues. CDR3 in amino acids: CASTGAANEKLFF. CDR3 in DNA: TGTGCCAGTACTGGGGCGGCTAATGAAAAACTGTTTTTT.

V gene TRBV7-9 combines with J gene TRBJ2-7; possibly TRBD1 for D (5 bases). V gave up 0 bases and J gave up 2 bases, with 14 bases separating them. There are 16 residues in the CDR3. Germline CDR1 SEHNR, CDR2 FQNEAQ (reference sequence). The CDR3 protein is CASSLAMGDSPYEQYF. CDR3 DNA sequence: TGTGCCAGCAGCTTAGCTATGGGTGACAGTCCCTACGAGCAGTACTTC.

For the CDR3, the DNA is TGTGCCAGCAGCTTGGTGTGGGGGGGGCAGAGTGACTACGAGCAGTACTTC. It codes for CASSLVWGGQSDYEQYF. The V call is TRBV7-2, the J call TRBJ2-7; a possible D gene is TRBD2 (7 bases). Germline V CDR1 and CDR2: SGHTA, FQGNSA. This CDR3 spans 17 amino acids. V shed 3 bases and J shed 3 bases, with 21 bases lying between them.

The gene calls are TRBV5-1 and TRBJ2-6; 10 bases agree with TRBD2. This CDR3 has 18 amino acids. Germline-derived CDR1 and CDR2 are SGHRS and YFSETQ. Unmatched junction bases numbered 7, after V lost 4 bases and J lost 0 bases. For the CDR3, the DNA is TGCGCCAGCAGCGGTATGGCTAGCGGGGGCTCTGGGGCCAACGTCCTGACTTTC. Protein product: CASSGMASGGSGANVLTF.

V is TRBV6-5 and J is TRBJ2-5, with 8 nucleotides matching TRBD1. The CDR3 totals 16 residues. CDR1 and CDR2 (germline): MNHEY, SVGAGI. Trimming at V came to 0 bases and at J to 2 bases, leaving 5 bases not matched to a gene. The CDR3 coding sequence is TGTGCCAGCAGTTACTCGAGTTACAGGGGGCAAGAGACCCAGTACTTC. This sequence encodes CASSYSSYRGQETQYF.

The V call is TRBV24-1, the J call TRBJ2-1; 8 nucleotides line up with TRBD1. The germline gives CDR1 KGHDR, CDR2 SFDVKD. The CDR3 is made up of 16 amino acids. J lost 5 bases, V lost 3 bases, and 8 bases had no gene match. This chain's CDR3 is CATSDKRQGKDNEQFF. CDR3 sequence (DNA): TGTGCCACCAGTGATAAGAGACAGGGGAAAGACAATGAGCAGTTCTTC.

In this sample, this clone turned up a few times. The V call is TRBV5-4, the J call TRBJ2-7; a possible D gene is TRBD2 (6 bases). The CDR3 has 14 amino acids. Trimming removed 0 bases at V and 4 bases at J, with 11 bases between. Germline assignment: CDR1 SGHNT and CDR2 YYREEE (reference sequence). The DNA for the CDR3 is TGTGCCAGCAGCTTGGTTCGGGGGACTTACGAGCAGTACTTC. It translates to CASSLVRGTYEQYF.